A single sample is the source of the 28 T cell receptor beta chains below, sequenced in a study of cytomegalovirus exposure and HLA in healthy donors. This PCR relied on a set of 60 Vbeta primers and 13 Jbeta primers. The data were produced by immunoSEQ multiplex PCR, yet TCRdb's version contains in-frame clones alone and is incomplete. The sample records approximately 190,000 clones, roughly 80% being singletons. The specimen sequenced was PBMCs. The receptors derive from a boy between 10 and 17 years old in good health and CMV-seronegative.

The CDR3 protein is CASSPGTYNYGYTF. The CDR3, as DNA: TGTGCCAGCAGTCCCGGGACTTATAACTATGGCTACACCTTC. The chain joins TRBV25-1 to TRBJ1-2; D is possibly TRBD1 (5 bases). In germline, CDR1 is MGHDK, CDR2 SYGVNS. Deletions cut 5 bases from V and 1 base from J, with 11 bases between. The CDR3 consists of 14 residues.

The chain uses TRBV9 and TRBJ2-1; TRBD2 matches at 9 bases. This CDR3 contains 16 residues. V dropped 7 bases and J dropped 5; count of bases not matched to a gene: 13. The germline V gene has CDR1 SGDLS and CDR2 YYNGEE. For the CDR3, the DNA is TGTGCCAGCGCCACTGCCGGGCTAGCGGGGAACAATGAGCAGTTCTTC. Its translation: CASATAGLAGNNEQFF.

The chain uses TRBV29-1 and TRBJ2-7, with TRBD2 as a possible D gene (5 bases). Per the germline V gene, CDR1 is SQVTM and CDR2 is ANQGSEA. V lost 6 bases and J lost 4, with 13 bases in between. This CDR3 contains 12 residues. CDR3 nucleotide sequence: TGCAGCGTGGGAGCAGTGCCTTACGAGCAGTACTTC. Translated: CSVGAVPYEQYF.

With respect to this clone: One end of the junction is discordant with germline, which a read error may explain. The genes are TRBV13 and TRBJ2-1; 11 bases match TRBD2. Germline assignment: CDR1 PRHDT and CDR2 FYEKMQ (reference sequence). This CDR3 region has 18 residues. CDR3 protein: CASGFIAGGTRSYNEQFF. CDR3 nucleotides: TGTGCCAGCGGCTTTATAGCGGGAGGGACCCGCTCCTACAATGAGCAGTTCTTC.

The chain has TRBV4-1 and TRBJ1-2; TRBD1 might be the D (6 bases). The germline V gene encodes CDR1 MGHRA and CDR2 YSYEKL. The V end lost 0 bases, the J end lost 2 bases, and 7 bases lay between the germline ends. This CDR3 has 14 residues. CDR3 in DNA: TGCGCCAGCAGCCAAGATCAGGGGAACTATGGCTACACCTTC. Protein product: CASSQDQGNYGYTF.

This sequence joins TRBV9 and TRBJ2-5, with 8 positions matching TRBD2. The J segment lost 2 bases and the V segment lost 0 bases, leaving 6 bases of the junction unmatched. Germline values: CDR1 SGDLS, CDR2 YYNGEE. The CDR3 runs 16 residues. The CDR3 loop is CASSVASGGGQETQYF. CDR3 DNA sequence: TGTGCCAGCAGCGTAGCGTCCGGGGGGGGGCAAGAGACCCAGTACTTC. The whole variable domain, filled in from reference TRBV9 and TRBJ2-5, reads DSGVTQTPKHLITATGQRVTLRCSPRSGDLSVYWYQQSLDQGLQFLIQYYNGEERAKGNILERFSAQQFPDLHSELNLSSLELGDSALYFCASSVASGGGQETQYFGPGTRLLVL.

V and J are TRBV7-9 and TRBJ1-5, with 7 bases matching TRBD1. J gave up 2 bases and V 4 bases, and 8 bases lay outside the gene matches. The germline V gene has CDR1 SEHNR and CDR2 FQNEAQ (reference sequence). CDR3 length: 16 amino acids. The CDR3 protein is CASSSAGTEGNQPQHF. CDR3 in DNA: TGTGCCAGCAGCTCCGCCGGGACAGAGGGCAATCAGCCCCAGCATTTT.

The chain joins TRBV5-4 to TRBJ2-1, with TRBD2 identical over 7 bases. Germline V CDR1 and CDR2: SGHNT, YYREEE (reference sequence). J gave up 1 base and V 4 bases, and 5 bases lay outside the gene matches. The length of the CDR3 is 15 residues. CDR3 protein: CASSAGLVSYNEQFF. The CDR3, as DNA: TGTGCCAGCAGCGCAGGACTAGTATCCTACAATGAGCAGTTCTTC.

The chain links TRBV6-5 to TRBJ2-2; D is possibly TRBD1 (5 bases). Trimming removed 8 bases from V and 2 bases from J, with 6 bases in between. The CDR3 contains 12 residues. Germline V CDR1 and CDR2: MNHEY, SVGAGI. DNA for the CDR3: TGTGCCAGCCAGGGAAACACCGGGGAGCTGTTTTTT. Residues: CASQGNTGELFF.

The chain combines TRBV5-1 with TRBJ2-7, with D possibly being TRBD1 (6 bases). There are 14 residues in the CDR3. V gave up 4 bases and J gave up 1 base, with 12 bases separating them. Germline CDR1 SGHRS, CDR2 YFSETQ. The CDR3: CASSQLDSSYEQYF. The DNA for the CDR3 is TGCGCCAGCAGCCAACTGGACAGTTCCTACGAGCAGTACTTC.

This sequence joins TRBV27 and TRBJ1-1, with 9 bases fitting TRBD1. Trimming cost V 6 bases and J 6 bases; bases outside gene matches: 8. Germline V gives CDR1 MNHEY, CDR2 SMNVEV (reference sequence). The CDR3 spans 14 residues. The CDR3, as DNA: TGTGCCAGCAGCCGCCGGGACAGGGTTCCTGAAGCTTTCTTT. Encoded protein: CASSRRDRVPEAFF.

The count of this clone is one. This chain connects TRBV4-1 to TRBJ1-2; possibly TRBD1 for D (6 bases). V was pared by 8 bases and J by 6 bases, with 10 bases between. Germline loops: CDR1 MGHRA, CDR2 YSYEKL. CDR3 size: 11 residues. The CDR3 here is CASRAGDGYTF. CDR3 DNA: TGCGCCAGCCGGGCAGGGGATGGCTACACCTTC.

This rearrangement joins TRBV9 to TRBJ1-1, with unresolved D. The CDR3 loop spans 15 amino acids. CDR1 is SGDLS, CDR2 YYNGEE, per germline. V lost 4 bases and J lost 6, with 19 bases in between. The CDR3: CASSPHGRGRAEAFF. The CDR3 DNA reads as TGTGCCAGCAGCCCCCACGGACGGGGTAGGGCTGAAGCTTTCTTT.

CDR3 region: CAWIWTGATGELFF. CDR3 DNA: TGTGCCTGGATCTGGACAGGGGCAACCGGGGAGCTGTTTTTT. The chain uses TRBV30 and TRBJ2-2; 9 bases line up with TRBD1. V lost 4 bases and J lost 5; bases outside the gene matches: 5. Germline values: CDR1 GTSNPN, CDR2 SVGIG (reference sequence). The CDR3 sequence is 14 residues long.

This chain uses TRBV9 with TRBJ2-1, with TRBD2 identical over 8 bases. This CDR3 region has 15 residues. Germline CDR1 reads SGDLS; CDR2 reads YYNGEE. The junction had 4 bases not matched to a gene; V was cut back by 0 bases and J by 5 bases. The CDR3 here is CASSVEGTRHNEQFF. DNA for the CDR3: TGTGCCAGCAGCGTAGAAGGGACTAGACACAATGAGCAGTTCTTC.

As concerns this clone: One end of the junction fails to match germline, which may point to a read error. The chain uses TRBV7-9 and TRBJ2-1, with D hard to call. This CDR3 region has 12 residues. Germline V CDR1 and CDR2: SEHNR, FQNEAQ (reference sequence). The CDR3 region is CSSSPTWNEQFF. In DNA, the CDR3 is TGTTCCAGCAGTCCCACTTGGAATGAGCAGTTCTTC. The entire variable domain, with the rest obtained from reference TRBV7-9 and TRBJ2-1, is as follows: DTGVSQNPRHKITKRGQNVTFRCDPISEHNRLYWYRQTLGQGPEFLTYFQNEAQLEKSRLLSDRFSAERPKGSFSTLEIQRTEQGDSAMYLCSSSPTWNEQFFGPGTRLTVL.

Here the CDR3 DNA reads TGTGCCAGCAGTGTTACGGGCTATGGCTACACCTTC. Protein sequence: CASSVTGYGYTF. The chain couples TRBV6-1 to TRBJ1-2; D is unresolved. The germline gives CDR1 MNHNS, CDR2 SASEGT. The germline V and J ends were trimmed by 4 bases and 4 bases, with 7 bases remaining between them. The CDR3 sequence is 12 residues long.

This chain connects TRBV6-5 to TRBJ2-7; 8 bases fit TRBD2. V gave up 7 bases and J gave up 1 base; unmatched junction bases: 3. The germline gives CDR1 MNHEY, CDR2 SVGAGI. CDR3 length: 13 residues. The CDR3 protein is CASTLAGSYEQYF. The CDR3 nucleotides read TGTGCCAGCACCTTAGCGGGATCCTACGAGCAGTACTTC.

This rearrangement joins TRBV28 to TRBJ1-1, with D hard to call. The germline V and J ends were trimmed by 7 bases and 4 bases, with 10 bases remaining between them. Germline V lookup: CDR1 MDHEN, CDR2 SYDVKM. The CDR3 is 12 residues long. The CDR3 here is CASNDPITEAFF. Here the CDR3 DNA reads TGTGCCAGCAACGATCCTATCACTGAAGCTTTCTTT.

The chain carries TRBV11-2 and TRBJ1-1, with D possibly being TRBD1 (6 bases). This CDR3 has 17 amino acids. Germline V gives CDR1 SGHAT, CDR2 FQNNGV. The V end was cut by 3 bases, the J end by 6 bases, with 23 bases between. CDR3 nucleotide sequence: TGTGCCAGCAGCTTTTATGGTTCCACAGGGAGAAACGCTGAAGCTTTCTTT. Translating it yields CASSFYGSTGRNAEAFF. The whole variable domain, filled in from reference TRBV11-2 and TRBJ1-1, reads EAGVAQSPRYKIIEKRQSVAFWCNPISGHATLYWYQQILGQGPKLLIQFQNNGVVDDSQLPKDRFSAERLKGVDSTLKIQPAKLEDSAVYLCASSFYGSTGRNAEAFFGQGTRLTVV.

The CDR3 loop reads CASSPSYSNYGYTF. The CDR3 DNA reads as TGTGCCAGCTCACCATCTTACAGCAACTATGGCTACACCTTC. The chain recombines TRBV18 with TRBJ1-2; D not certain. Trimming removed 2 bases at V and 2 bases at J, with 9 bases between. CDR3 size: 14 residues. From germline, CDR1 is KGHSH and CDR2 LQKENI. The full variable domain, with the rest looked up from reference TRBV18 and TRBJ1-2, is NAGVMQNPRHLVRRRGQEARLRCSPMKGHSHVYWYRQLPEEGLKFMVYLQKENIIDESGMPKERFSAEFPKEGPSILRIQQVVRGDSAAYFCASSPSYSNYGYTFGSGTRLTVV.

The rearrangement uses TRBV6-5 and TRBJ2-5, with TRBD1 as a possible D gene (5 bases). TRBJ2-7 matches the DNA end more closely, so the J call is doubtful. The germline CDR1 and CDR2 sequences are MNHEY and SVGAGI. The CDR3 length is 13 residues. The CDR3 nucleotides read TGTGCCAGCAGTTACAGGGGCTCCTACGAGCAGTACTTC. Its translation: CASSYRGSYEQYF.

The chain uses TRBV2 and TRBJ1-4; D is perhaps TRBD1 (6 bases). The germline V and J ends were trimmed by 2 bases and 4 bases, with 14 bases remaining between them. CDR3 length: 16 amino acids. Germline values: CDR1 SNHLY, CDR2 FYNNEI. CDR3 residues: CASSESRGRFNEKLFF. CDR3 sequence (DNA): TGTGCCAGCAGTGAATCCAGGGGAAGATTTAATGAAAAACTGTTTTTT.

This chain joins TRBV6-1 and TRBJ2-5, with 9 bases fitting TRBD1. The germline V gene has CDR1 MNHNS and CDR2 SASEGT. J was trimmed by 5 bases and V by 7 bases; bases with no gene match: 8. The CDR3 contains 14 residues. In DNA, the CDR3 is TGTGCCAGCATCGAACAGGGGGCTCGGGAGACCCAGTACTTC. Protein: CASIEQGARETQYF.

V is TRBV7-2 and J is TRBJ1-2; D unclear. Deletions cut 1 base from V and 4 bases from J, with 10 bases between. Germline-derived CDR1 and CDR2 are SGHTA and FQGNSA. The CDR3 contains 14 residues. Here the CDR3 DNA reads TGTGCCAGCAGCTTAGGCGCCATCCCCTATGGCTACACCTTC. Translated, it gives CASSLGAIPYGYTF.

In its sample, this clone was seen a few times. CDR3 region: CASSHSYEQYF. The CDR3 region has the DNA TGTGCCAGCAGCCACTCCTACGAGCAGTACTTC. This rearrangement joins TRBV7-8 to TRBJ2-7; D uncertain. Germline V CDR1 and CDR2: SGHVS, FQNEAQ. The CDR3 is 11 amino acids. Trimming shortened V by 5 bases and J by 0 bases, and 2 bases separated the two germline ends.

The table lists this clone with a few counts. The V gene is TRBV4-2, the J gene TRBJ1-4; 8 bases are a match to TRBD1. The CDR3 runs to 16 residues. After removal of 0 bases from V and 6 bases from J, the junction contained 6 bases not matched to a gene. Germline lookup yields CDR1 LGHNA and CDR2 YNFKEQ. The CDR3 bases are TGTGCCAGCAGCCAAGAGCCCGGGACAGGCTATGAAAAACTGTTTTTT. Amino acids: CASSQEPGTGYEKLFF.

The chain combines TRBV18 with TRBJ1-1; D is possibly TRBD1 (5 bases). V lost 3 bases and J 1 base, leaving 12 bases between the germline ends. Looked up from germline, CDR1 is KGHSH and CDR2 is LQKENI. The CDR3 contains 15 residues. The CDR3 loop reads CASSPQATANTEAFF. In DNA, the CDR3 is TGTGCCAGCTCACCTCAAGCGACAGCGAACACTGAAGCTTTCTTT.